The clone carrying this T cell receptor (beta chain) has a count of ten or more. Its antigen is as yet unknown. The CDR3 regions of TCR beta were amplified from RNA transcripts. First-round RT-PCR of the TCR CDR3 relied on the HTBI primer set. TCRdb used MiXCR to reprocess the multiplex PCR reads, holding one entry per CDR3 protein. The data hold 480,000 or so distinct CDR3 sequences, with approximately 14% observed a single time. The data belong to a study of T cells in Graves' hyperthyroidism and ophthalmopathy. This CDR3 contains 15 residues. Per the germline V gene, CDR1 is SGHTA and CDR2 is FQGNSA. V gave up 7 bases and J gave up 0 bases; unmatched junction bases: 8. It was considered stable Graves' hyperthyroidism when ophthalmopathy did not progress within 18 months. Study outcomes and limitations: Most thyroid clonotypes expanded above 0.001 were also detected in blood.

The specimen sequenced was blood. The gene calls are TRBV7-2 and TRBJ1-2; 7 bases align to TRBD1. The sequence derives from a woman aged 18-29 years with Graves' hyperthyroidism. This chain's CDR3 is CASTPGQGANYGYTF. The CDR3 DNA is TGTGCCAGCACCCCGGGGCAGGGGGCTAACTATGGCTACACCTTC.